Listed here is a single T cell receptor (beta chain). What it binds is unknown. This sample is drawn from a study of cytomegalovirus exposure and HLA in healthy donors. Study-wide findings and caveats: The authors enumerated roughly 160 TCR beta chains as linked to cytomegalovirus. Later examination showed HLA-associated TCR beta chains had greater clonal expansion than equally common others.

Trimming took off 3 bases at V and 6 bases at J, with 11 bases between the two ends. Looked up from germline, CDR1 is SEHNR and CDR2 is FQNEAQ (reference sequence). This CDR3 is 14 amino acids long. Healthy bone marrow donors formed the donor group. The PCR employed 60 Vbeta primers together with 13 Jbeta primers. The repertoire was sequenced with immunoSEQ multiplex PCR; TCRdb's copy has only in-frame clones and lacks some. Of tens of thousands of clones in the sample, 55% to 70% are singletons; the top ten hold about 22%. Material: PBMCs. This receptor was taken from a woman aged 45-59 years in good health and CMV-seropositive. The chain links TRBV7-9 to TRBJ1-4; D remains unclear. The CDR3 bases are TGTGCCAGCAGCTTGGTGGGCTTGGATGAAAAACTGTTTTTT. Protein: CASSLVGLDEKLFF. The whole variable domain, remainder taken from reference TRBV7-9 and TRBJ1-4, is DTGVSQNPRHKITKRGQNVTFRCDPISEHNRLYWYRQTLGQGPEFLTYFQNEAQLEKSRLLSDRFSAERPKGSFSTLEIQRTEQGDSAMYLCASSLVGLDEKLFFGSGTQLSVL.